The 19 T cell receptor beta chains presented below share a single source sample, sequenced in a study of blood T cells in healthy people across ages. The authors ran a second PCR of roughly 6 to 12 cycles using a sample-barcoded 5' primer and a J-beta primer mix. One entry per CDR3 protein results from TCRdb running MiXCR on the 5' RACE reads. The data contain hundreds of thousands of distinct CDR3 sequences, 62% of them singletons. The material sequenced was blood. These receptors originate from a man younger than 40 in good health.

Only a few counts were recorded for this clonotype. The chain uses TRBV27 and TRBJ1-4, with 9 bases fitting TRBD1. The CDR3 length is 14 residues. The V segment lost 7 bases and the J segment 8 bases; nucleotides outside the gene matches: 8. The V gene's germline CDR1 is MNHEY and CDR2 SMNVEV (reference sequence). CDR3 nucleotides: TGTGCCAGCAATAAACAGGGGGCAGTCGAAAAACTGTTTTTT. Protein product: CASNKQGAVEKLFF.

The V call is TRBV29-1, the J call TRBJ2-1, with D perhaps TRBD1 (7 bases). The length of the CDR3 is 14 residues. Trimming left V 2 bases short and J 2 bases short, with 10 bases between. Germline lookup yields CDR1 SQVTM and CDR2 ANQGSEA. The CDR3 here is CSVEQGGTYNEQFF. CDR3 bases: TGCAGCGTTGAACAGGGGGGAACCTACAATGAGCAGTTCTTC.

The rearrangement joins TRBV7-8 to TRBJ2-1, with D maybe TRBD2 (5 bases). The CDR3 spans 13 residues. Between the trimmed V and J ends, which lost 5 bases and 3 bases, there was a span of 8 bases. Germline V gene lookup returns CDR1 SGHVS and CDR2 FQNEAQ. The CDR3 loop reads CASSRDYYNEQFF. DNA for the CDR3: TGTGCCAGCAGCCGAGACTACTACAATGAGCAGTTCTTC. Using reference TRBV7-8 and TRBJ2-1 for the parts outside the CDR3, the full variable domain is GAGVSQSPRYKVAKRGQDVALRCDPISGHVSLFWYQQALGQGPEFLTYFQNEAQLDKSGLPSDRFFAERPEGSVSTLKIQRTQQEDSAVYLCASSRDYYNEQFFGPGTRLTVL.

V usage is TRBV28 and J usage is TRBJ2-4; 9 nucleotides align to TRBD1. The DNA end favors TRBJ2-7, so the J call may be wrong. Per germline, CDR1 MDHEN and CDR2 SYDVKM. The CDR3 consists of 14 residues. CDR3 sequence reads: CASSLGDREGEQYF. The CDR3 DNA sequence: TGTGCCAGCAGTTTGGGGGACAGGGAAGGCGAGCAGTACTTC.

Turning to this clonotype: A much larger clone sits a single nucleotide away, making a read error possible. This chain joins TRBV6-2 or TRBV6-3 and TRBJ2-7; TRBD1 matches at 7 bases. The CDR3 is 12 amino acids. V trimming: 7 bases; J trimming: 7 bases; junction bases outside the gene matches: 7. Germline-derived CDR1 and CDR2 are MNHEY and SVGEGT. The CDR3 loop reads CASTSTGHEQYF. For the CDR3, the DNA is TGTGCCAGCACCTCGACAGGGCATGAGCAGTACTTC.

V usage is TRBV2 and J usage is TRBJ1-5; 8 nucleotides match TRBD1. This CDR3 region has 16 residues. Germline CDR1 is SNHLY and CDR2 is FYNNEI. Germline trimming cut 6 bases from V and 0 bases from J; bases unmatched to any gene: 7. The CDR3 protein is CASSETGAYSNQPQHF. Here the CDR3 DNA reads TGTGCCAGCAGCGAGACAGGGGCCTATAGCAATCAGCCCCAGCATTTT.

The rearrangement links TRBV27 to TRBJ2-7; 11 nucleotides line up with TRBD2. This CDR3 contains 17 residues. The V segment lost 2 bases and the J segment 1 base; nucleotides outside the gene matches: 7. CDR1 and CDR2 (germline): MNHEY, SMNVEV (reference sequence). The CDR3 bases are TGTGCCAGCAGTTTAGGAAGAGGGACTAGCGGTTCCTACGAGCAGTACTTC. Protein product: CASSLGRGTSGSYEQYF.

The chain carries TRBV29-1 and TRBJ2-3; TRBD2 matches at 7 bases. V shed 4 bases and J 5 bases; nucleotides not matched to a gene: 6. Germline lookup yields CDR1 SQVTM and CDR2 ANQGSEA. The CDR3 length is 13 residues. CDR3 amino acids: CSVGEGQGDTQYF. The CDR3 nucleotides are TGCAGCGTTGGGGAGGGGCAGGGAGATACGCAGTATTTT.

This chain's CDR3 is CASSYSTGGHQETQYF. CDR3 nucleotide sequence: TGTGCCAGCAGTTACTCGACGGGGGGGCACCAAGAGACCCAGTACTTC. V usage is TRBV6-5 and J usage is TRBJ2-5; the match to TRBD2 covers 8 bases. This CDR3 has 16 amino acids. Losses at the gene ends were 0 bases for V and 0 bases for J; bases not matched to a gene: 3. Germline V gene sequence: CDR1 MNHEY, CDR2 SVGAGI.

The CDR3, as DNA: TGTGCCAGCAGCAAAAATAGTTTCGACAGTGCCTACGAGCAGTACTTC. Translated: CASSKNSFDSAYEQYF. V gene TRBV21-1 combines with J gene TRBJ2-7; the table's D call, TRBD1, was not checked against the DNA. TRBV21-1 is listed as a pseudogene. CDR3 length: 16 amino acids.

The CDR3 bases are TGTGCCAGCAGCACCTCCCGGGACAGGGCCGAGGACGGGGAGCTGTTTTTT. Translating it yields CASSTSRDRAEDGELFF. V usage is TRBV9 and J usage is TRBJ2-2; 9 positions match TRBD1. Germline trimming cut 4 bases from V and 7 bases from J; bases unmatched to any gene: 14. Germline-derived CDR1 and CDR2 are SGDLS and YYNGEE. CDR3 size: 17 residues.

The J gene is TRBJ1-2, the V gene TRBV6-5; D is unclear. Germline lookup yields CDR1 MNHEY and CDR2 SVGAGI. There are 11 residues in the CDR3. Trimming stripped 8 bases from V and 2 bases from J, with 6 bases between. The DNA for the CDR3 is TGTGCCAGCGGATGGAACTATGGCTACACCTTC. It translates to CASGWNYGYTF.

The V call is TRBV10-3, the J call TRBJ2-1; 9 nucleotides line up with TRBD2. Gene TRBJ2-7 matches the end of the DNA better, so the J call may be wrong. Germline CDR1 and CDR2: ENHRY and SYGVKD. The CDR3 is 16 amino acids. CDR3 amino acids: CAISTPTSGSYNEQYF. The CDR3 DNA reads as TGTGCCATCAGTACCCCGACTAGCGGTTCCTACAATGAGCAGTACTTC.

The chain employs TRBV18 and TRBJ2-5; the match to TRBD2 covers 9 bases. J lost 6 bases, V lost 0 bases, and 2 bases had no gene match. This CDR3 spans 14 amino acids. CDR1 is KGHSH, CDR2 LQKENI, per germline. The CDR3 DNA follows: TGTGCCAGCTCACCACCAGCGGGGGGAAAGACCCAGTACTTC. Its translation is CASSPPAGGKTQYF.

CDR3 loop: CASSRTSGGTYGYTF. The CDR3 DNA follows: TGTGCCAGCAGTCGGACATCAGGGGGCACCTATGGCTACACCTTC. The J gene is TRBJ1-2, the V gene TRBV12-3 or TRBV12-4, with TRBD1 matching 8 bases. The CDR3 runs 15 residues. Germline trimming cut 5 bases from V and 4 bases from J; bases unmatched to any gene: 9.

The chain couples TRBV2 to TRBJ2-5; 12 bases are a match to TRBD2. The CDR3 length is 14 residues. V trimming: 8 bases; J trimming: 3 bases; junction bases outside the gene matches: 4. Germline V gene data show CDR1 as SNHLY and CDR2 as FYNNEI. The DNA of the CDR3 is TGTGCCAGCGGACTAGCGGGGTTTGAAGAGACCCAGTACTTC. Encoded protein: CASGLAGFEETQYF.

CDR3 in DNA: TGTGCTAGTGGAGGTCAGGGTTTGGAGACCCAGTACTTC. Protein sequence: CASGGQGLETQYF. The gene calls are TRBV12-5 and TRBJ2-5; possible D gene TRBD1, 5 bases. This CDR3 comprises 13 residues. V lost 6 bases, J lost 5 bases, and 13 bases lay in between. The germline gives CDR1 LGHNT, CDR2 FRNRAP.

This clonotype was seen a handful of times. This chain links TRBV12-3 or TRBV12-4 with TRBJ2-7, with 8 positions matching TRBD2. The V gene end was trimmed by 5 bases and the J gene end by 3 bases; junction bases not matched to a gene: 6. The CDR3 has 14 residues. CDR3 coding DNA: TGTGCCAGCAGTCCCGGGACTAGAAACTACGAGCAGTACTTC. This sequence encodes CASSPGTRNYEQYF.

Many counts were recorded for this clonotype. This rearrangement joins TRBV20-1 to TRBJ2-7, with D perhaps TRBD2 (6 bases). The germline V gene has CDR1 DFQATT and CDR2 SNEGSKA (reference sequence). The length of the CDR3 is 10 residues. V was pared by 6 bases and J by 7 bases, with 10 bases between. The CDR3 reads CSAEGWEQYF. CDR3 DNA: TGCAGTGCGGAGGGGTGGGAGCAGTACTTC.